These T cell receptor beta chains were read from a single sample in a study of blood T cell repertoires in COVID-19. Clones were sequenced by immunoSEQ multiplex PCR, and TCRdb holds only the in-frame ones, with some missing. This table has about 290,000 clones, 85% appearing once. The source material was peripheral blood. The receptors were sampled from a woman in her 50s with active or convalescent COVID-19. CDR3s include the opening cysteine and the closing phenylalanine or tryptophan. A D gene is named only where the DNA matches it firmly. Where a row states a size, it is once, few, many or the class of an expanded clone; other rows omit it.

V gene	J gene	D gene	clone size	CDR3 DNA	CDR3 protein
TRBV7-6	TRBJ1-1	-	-	TGTGCCAGCAGCTTAGTACAACGGGGGGGGAACACTGAAGCTTTCTTT	CASSLVQRGGNTEAFF
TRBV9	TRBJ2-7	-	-	TGTGCCAGCAGCGTGGACTTCAAAGACGAGCAGTACTTC	CASSVDFKDEQYF
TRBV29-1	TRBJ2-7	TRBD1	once	TGCAGCGCCGGGACAGGGACCTACGAGCAGTACTTC	CSAGTGTYEQYF
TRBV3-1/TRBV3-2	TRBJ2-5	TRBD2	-	TGTGCCAGCAGCCAAGAACTAGCGGGAGGGAGAGAGACCCAGTACTTC	CASSQELAGGRETQYF
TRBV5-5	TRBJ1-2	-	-	TGTGCCAGCAGCTTGGCCGAGGGCAGGGGCTATGGCTACACCTTC	CASSLAEGRGYGYTF
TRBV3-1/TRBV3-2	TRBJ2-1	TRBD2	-	TGTGCCAGCAGCCCCCGACTAGCGGGAGACTTCTATGAGCAGTTCTTC	CASSPRLAGDFYEQFF
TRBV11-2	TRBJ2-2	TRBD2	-	TGTGCCAGCAGCTTAAATAATCTAGCGGGAGAGGCCGGGGAGCTGTTTTTT	CASSLNNLAGEAGELFF
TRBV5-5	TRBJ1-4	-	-	TGTGCCAGCAGCGTAAACGGACCTCCCGACAGGAAAATACTGTTTTTT	CASSVNGPPDRKILFF
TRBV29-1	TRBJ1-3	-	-	TGCAGCGTCCTTACAGGGTCTGGAAACACCATATATTTT	CSVLTGSGNTIYF
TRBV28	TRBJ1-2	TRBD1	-	TGTGCCAGCAGTTTCGTGGACAGGAGGGGAGGCTACACCTTC	CASSFVDRRGGYTF
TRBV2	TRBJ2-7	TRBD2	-	TGTGCCAGCAGCGAACGACTGACAGCGGGAGTTGAGCAGTACTTC	CASSERLTAGVEQYF
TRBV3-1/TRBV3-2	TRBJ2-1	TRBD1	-	TGTGCCAGCAGCCCCGGCAGGGGGCTCTACAATGAGCAGTTCTTC	CASSPGRGLYNEQFF
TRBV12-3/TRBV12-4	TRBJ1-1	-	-	TGTGCCAGCAGTTTAAACGGGAACACTGAAGCTTTCTTT	CASSLNGNTEAFF
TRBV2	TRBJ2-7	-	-	TGTGCCAGCAGTGAACAGGGCTACGAGCAGTACTTC	CASSEQGYEQYF
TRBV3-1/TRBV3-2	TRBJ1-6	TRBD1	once	TGTGCCAGCAGCTTCCGGGACAGCAAGGGGCCCCTCCACTTT	CASSFRDSKGPLHF
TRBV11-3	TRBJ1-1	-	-	TGTGCCAGCAGCTTAGACGGGGGAATGAACACTGAAGCTTTCTTT	CASSLDGGMNTEAFF
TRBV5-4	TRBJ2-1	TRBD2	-	TGTGCCAGCAGCTTGTCGGGACTAGCGCTGTACAATGAGCAGTTCTTC	CASSLSGLALYNEQFF
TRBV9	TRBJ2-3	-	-	TGTGCCAGCAGCTCAACGGACGGGGTCCTTCAAGATACGCAGTATTTT	CASSSTDGVLQDTQYF
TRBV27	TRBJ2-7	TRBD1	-	TGTGCCAGCAGTCCTTTCCGGGACAGGTCTACCTACGAGCAGTACTTC	CASSPFRDRSTYEQYF
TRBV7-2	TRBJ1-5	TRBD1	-	TGTGCCAGCAGCCTAGGGACAGCTCAGCCCCAGCATTTT	CASSLGTAQPQHF
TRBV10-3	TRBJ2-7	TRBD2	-	TGTGCCATCACCCGGTCAGAGGGACTAGAAGACCACGAGCAGTACTTC	CAITRSEGLEDHEQYF
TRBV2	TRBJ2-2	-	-	TGTGCCAGCAGTCCAAAATCCACCGGGGAGCTGTTTTTT	CASSPKSTGELFF
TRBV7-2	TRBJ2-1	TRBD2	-	TGTGCCAGCAGCCAGACTAGCGCCCCGTACAATGAGCAGTTCTTC	CASSQTSAPYNEQFF
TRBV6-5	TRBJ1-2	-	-	TGTGCCAGCAGAGATAGACAGGACTCCTATGGCTACACCTTC	CASRDRQDSYGYTF
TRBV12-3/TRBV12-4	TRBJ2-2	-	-	TGTGCCAGCACCCTAGCGGGGGAGCTGTTTTTT	CASTLAGELFF
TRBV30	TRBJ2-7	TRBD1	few	TGTGCCTGCGTTGCCGGGACAGGGGTTCGCGAGCAGTACTTC	CACVAGTGVREQYF
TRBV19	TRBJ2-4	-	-	TGTGCCAGTAGTATGGCCAGGCGTGAAAACATTCAGTACTTC	CASSMARRENIQYF
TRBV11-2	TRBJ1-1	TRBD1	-	TGTGCCAGCAGCCTGGGACAGGGAACTTTCTTT	CASSLGQGTFF
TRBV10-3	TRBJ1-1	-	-	TGTGCCATCAGTGAGTTGGGAGTCACGAACACTGAAGCTTTCTTT	CAISELGVTNTEAFF
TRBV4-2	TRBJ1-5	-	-	TGTGCCAGCAGCCAAGCGAGCCAGGCCAATCAGCCCCAGCATTTT	CASSQASQANQPQHF
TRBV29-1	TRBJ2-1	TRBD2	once	TGCAGCGGATTAGCGGGAACATACAATGAGCAGTTCTTC	CSGLAGTYNEQFF
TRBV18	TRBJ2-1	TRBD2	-	TGTGCCAGCTCCCCCTACAGCGGGGTTACCAACAATGAGCAGTTCTTC	CASSPYSGVTNNEQFF
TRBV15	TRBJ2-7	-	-	TGTGCCACCAGCAGAGACAGGTCAATATCCTACGAGCAGTACTTC	CATSRDRSISYEQYF
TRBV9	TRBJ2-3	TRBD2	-	TGTGCCAGCAGCGCCACGGGGACTAGCGGGACCAGGACCACAGATACGCAGTATTTT	CASSATGTSGTRTTDTQYF
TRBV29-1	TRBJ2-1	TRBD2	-	TGCAGCGTTGAGTCTGAAGCGGGGGCCAATGAGCAGTTCTTC	CSVESEAGANEQFF
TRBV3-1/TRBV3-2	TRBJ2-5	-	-	TGTGCCAGCAGCCAAGATCTAAAGACCCAGTACTTC	CASSQDLKTQYF
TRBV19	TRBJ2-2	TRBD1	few	TGTGCCAGTAGTACCGGGACAGGGGACACCGGGGAGCTGTTTTTT	CASSTGTGDTGELFF
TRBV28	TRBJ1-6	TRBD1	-	TGTGCCAGCAGTTTGGGGGACAGGAATAATTCACCCCTCCACTTT	CASSLGDRNNSPLHF
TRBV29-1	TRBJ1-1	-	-	TGCAGCGTTGTATTGCAGGCGAACACTGAAGCTTTCTTT	CSVVLQANTEAFF
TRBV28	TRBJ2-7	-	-	TGTGCCAGCAGTGTATCTGCGGGGCCTTATTACGAGCAGTACTTC	CASSVSAGPYYEQYF
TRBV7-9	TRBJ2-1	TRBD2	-	TGTGCCAGCAGCTTAGCAGTTCCACTAGCGGGCGGTGAGCAGTTCTTC	CASSLAVPLAGGEQFF